This is a list of T cell receptor beta chains from one sample in a study. TCRdb re-derived calls from the 5' RACE reads in MiXCR, one entry per CDR3 protein. The table has 35,000 to 50,000 distinct CDR3 sequences, around 20% seen once. The sequencing sample was made of Tregs sorted from blood. The receptors come from a female donor with breast cancer. Each CDR3 is given with its conserved first and last residue. A D gene is named only where the DNA matches it firmly. The size of a clone is reported for some rows only, either as once, few or many, or as a class for expanded clones.

CDR3 length: 13
V gene: TRBV20-1
D gene: TRBD1
clone size: many
J gene: TRBJ1-1
CDR3 DNA: TGCAGTGCTAGGTTGAGACAGGGGCCTGAAGCTTTCTTT
CDR3 protein: CSARLRQGPEAFF

CDR3 length: 14
V gene: TRBV28
D gene: TRBD1
clone size: many
J gene: TRBJ2-7
CDR3 DNA: TGTGCCAGCAGTCCCCGACAGGGGGCCTACGAGCAGTACTTC
CDR3 protein: CASSPRQGAYEQYF

CDR3 length: 14
V gene: TRBV27
D gene: TRBD1
clone size: few
J gene: TRBJ1-6
CDR3 DNA: TGTGCCAGCAAAATCCAGGGGGCCGGTTCACCCCTCCACTTT
CDR3 protein: CASKIQGAGSPLHF

CDR3 length: 15
V gene: TRBV12-3/TRBV12-4
D gene: TRBD2
clone size: .
J gene: TRBJ2-1
CDR3 DNA: TGTGCCAGCAGTTCCAGGACTAGCGGGAGGGTTGAGCAGTTCTTC
CDR3 protein: CASSSRTSGRVEQFF

CDR3 length: 16
V gene: TRBV27
D gene: TRBD2
clone size: .
J gene: TRBJ2-3
CDR3 DNA: TGTGCCAGCGCACCGGGACTAGTACTCTTCACAGATACGCAGTATTTT
CDR3 protein: CASAPGLVLFTDTQYF

CDR3 length: 18
V gene: TRBV9
D gene: TRBD1
clone size: .
J gene: TRBJ2-4
CDR3 DNA: TGTGCCAGCAGCGTAGACTGGACAGGGGGTTCAACCAAAAACATTCAGTACTTC
CDR3 protein: CASSVDWTGGSTKNIQYF

CDR3 length: 17
V gene: TRBV7-9
D gene: TRBD1
clone size: .
J gene: TRBJ2-5
CDR3 DNA: TGTGTCAGCAGCTGGAAACCACGGGACAGGGGGCAAGAGACCCAGTACTTC
CDR3 protein: CVSSWKPRDRGQETQYF

CDR3 length: 16
V gene: TRBV4-2
D gene: .
clone size: many
J gene: TRBJ1-1
CDR3 DNA: TGTGCCAGCAGCCAAGATCGAGGGGTTGGTTGGACTGAAGCTTTCTTT
CDR3 protein: CASSQDRGVGWTEAFF

CDR3 length: 13
V gene: TRBV7-2
D gene: .
clone size: many
J gene: TRBJ2-1
CDR3 DNA: TGTGCCAGCAGCTCAGCGAAATACAATGAGCAGTTCTTC
CDR3 protein: CASSSAKYNEQFF

CDR3 length: 14
V gene: TRBV9
D gene: .
clone size: .
J gene: TRBJ2-5
CDR3 DNA: TGTGCCAGCAGCATCCGACGGGACGGGGAGACCCAGTACTTC
CDR3 protein: CASSIRRDGETQYF

CDR3 length: 15
V gene: TRBV6-1
D gene: .
clone size: .
J gene: TRBJ2-2
CDR3 DNA: TGTGCCAGCAGTGGGACATCAATGAACACCGGGGAGCTGTTTTTT
CDR3 protein: CASSGTSMNTGELFF

CDR3 length: 17
V gene: TRBV7-6
D gene: .
clone size: many
J gene: TRBJ1-2
CDR3 DNA: TGTGCCAGCAGCCCAAGCCGAGGGGGGCCCCTTAACTATGGCTACACCTTC
CDR3 protein: CASSPSRGGPLNYGYTF

CDR3 length: 12
V gene: TRBV29-1
D gene: .
clone size: few
J gene: TRBJ2-5
CDR3 DNA: TGCAGCGTTGGGAAACACCAAGAGACCCAGTACTTC
CDR3 protein: CSVGKHQETQYF

CDR3 length: 13
V gene: TRBV6-5
D gene: .
clone size: .
J gene: TRBJ1-3
CDR3 DNA: TGTGCCAGCTCCCACTCGAGAGGAAACACCATATATTTT
CDR3 protein: CASSHSRGNTIYF

CDR3 length: 12
V gene: TRBV5-6
D gene: .
clone size: many
J gene: TRBJ2-2
CDR3 DNA: TGTGCCAGCAGTCAAGCATCCCGGGAGCTGTTTTTT
CDR3 protein: CASSQASRELFF

CDR3 length: 17
V gene: TRBV9
D gene: .
clone size: few
J gene: TRBJ2-7
CDR3 DNA: TGTGCCAGCAGCAAAGGGGAATTTGACAGAGCCTCCTACGAGCAGTACTTC
CDR3 protein: CASSKGEFDRASYEQYF

CDR3 length: 15
V gene: TRBV4-2
D gene: TRBD2
clone size: many
J gene: TRBJ2-5
CDR3 DNA: TGTGCCAGCAGCCAATCAGCGGGAAGATTGGAGACCCAGTACTTC
CDR3 protein: CASSQSAGRLETQYF

CDR3 length: 14
V gene: TRBV29-1
D gene: .
clone size: many
J gene: TRBJ1-1
CDR3 DNA: TGCAGCGTTGAAGCAAGCGGGGTGAACACTGAAGCTTTCTTT
CDR3 protein: CSVEASGVNTEAFF

CDR3 length: 18
V gene: TRBV6-2/TRBV6-3
D gene: .
clone size: .
J gene: TRBJ1-2
CDR3 DNA: TGTGCCAGCAGTTTCCCCTCACCCGACAGGTTCCTTAACTATGGCTACACCTTC
CDR3 protein: CASSFPSPDRFLNYGYTF

CDR3 length: 15
V gene: TRBV24-1
D gene: .
clone size: .
J gene: TRBJ2-3
CDR3 DNA: TGTGCCACCAGTGCCAGGGTTGGCTCCACAGATACGCAGTATTTT
CDR3 protein: CATSARVGSTDTQYF

CDR3 length: 13
V gene: TRBV27
D gene: .
clone size: .
J gene: TRBJ1-5
CDR3 DNA: TGTGCCAGCAGTTTACGGGGACTCCAGCCCCAGCATTTT
CDR3 protein: CASSLRGLQPQHF

CDR3 length: 14
V gene: TRBV12-3/TRBV12-4
D gene: .
clone size: many
J gene: TRBJ2-4
CDR3 DNA: TGTGCCAGCAGTCTCCCACCCGCAGGGAACATTCAGTACTTC
CDR3 protein: CASSLPPAGNIQYF

CDR3 length: 13
V gene: TRBV5-6
D gene: .
clone size: few
J gene: TRBJ2-2
CDR3 DNA: TGTGCCAGCAGCTTGGCCCACACCGGGGAGCTGTTTTTT
CDR3 protein: CASSLAHTGELFF

CDR3 length: 14
V gene: TRBV7-3
D gene: .
clone size: .
J gene: TRBJ2-1
CDR3 DNA: TGTGCCAGCAGCGTCGGGACTCGCCACAATGAGCAGTTCTTC
CDR3 protein: CASSVGTRHNEQFF

CDR3 length: 16
V gene: TRBV7-2
D gene: .
clone size: many
J gene: TRBJ1-4
CDR3 DNA: TGTGCCAGCAGCTTAGAATCCCCAGGGGTTAATGAAAAACTGTTTTTT
CDR3 protein: CASSLESPGVNEKLFF

CDR3 length: 14
V gene: TRBV7-9
D gene: TRBD1
clone size: .
J gene: TRBJ2-4
CDR3 DNA: TGTGCCAGCAGCTTCTCGACAGGGCTAAACATTCAGTACTTC
CDR3 protein: CASSFSTGLNIQYF

CDR3 length: 15
V gene: TRBV27
D gene: .
clone size: .
J gene: TRBJ1-1
CDR3 DNA: TGTGCCAGCAGCCCGACGGGACTTTTGAACACTGAAGCTTCCTTT
CDR3 protein: CASSPTGLLNTEASF

CDR3 length: 11
V gene: TRBV7-9
D gene: .
clone size: few
J gene: TRBJ2-1
CDR3 DNA: TGTGCCAGCAGCCCTAGCAATGAGCAGTTCTTC
CDR3 protein: CASSPSNEQFF

CDR3 length: 13
V gene: TRBV20-1
D gene: .
clone size: .
J gene: TRBJ2-1
CDR3 DNA: TGCGGTGCTAGCAGCATCCCCGAAGGTGAGCAGTTCTTC
CDR3 protein: CGASSIPEGEQFF

CDR3 length: 16
V gene: TRBV7-9
D gene: TRBD2
clone size: many
J gene: TRBJ2-1
CDR3 DNA: TGTGCCAGCAGCTTATCACTAGCGGGAGCCTACAATGAGCAGTTCTTC
CDR3 protein: CASSLSLAGAYNEQFF

CDR3 length: 13
V gene: TRBV20-1
D gene: .
clone size: few
J gene: TRBJ2-5
CDR3 DNA: TGCAGTGCTACCCTTCGGATGCAAGAGACCCAGTACTTC
CDR3 protein: CSATLRMQETQYF

CDR3 length: 12
V gene: TRBV7-9
D gene: .
clone size: .
J gene: TRBJ2-7
CDR3 DNA: TGTGCCAGCGGACAGCACTCCTACGAGCAGTACTTC
CDR3 protein: CASGQHSYEQYF

CDR3 length: 11
V gene: TRBV20-1
D gene: .
clone size: .
J gene: TRBJ2-1
CDR3 DNA: TGCAGTGCCTCCCGACTCCGGGAGCAGTTCTTC
CDR3 protein: CSASRLREQFF

CDR3 length: 13
V gene: TRBV7-2
D gene: .
clone size: .
J gene: TRBJ2-2
CDR3 DNA: TGTGCCAGCAGCCCTTTATACGTCGGGGAGCTGTTTTTT
CDR3 protein: CASSPLYVGELFF

CDR3 length: 17
V gene: TRBV7-6
D gene: .
clone size: few
J gene: TRBJ2-3
CDR3 DNA: TGTGCCAGCAGCTTAGGTATCTTGGGCATAAACACAGATACGCAGTATTTT
CDR3 protein: CASSLGILGINTDTQYF

CDR3 length: 12
V gene: TRBV20-1
D gene: .
clone size: few
J gene: TRBJ1-1
CDR3 DNA: TGCAGTGCTAGGCGGGACAACTATGAAGCTTTCTTT
CDR3 protein: CSARRDNYEAFF

CDR3 length: 13
V gene: TRBV29-1
D gene: .
clone size: few
J gene: TRBJ1-5
CDR3 DNA: TGCAGCGTTGCCGACAGGAACAATCAGCCCCAGCATTTT
CDR3 protein: CSVADRNNQPQHF

CDR3 length: 16
V gene: TRBV4-2
D gene: TRBD2
clone size: .
J gene: TRBJ2-3
CDR3 DNA: TGTGCCAGCAGCCCCGGACTAGCGGGAGGCACAGATACGCAGTATTTT
CDR3 protein: CASSPGLAGGTDTQYF

CDR3 length: 13
V gene: TRBV6-1
D gene: .
clone size: many
J gene: TRBJ2-1
CDR3 DNA: TGTGCCAGCAGCCGGGACCCGATCAATGAGCAGTTCTTC
CDR3 protein: CASSRDPINEQFF

CDR3 length: 15
V gene: TRBV27
D gene: TRBD1
clone size: many
J gene: TRBJ1-5
CDR3 DNA: TGTGCCAGCAGTTCAGGGACAGGCGGCAATCAGCCCCAGCATTTT
CDR3 protein: CASSSGTGGNQPQHF

CDR3 length: 18
V gene: TRBV7-8
D gene: .
clone size: .
J gene: TRBJ1-5
CDR3 DNA: TGTGCCAGCAGCTTAGGGACCGGTGTCCTGTATAGCAATCAGCCCCAGCATTTT
CDR3 protein: CASSLGTGVLYSNQPQHF

CDR3 length: 15
V gene: TRBV6-4
D gene: .
clone size: .
J gene: TRBJ2-7
CDR3 DNA: TGTGCCAGCAGTGACTACAGAAACGCGGGCTACGAGCAGTACTTC
CDR3 protein: CASSDYRNAGYEQYF

CDR3 length: 12
V gene: TRBV7-9
D gene: .
clone size: .
J gene: TRBJ2-5
CDR3 DNA: TGTGCCAGCAGGGACCTCCGGGAGACCCAGTACTTC
CDR3 protein: CASRDLRETQYF

CDR3 length: 16
V gene: TRBV7-6
D gene: TRBD1
clone size: few
J gene: TRBJ2-5
CDR3 DNA: TGTGCCAGCAGCTTAGGGACAGGGGGCCCCCAAGAGACCCAGTACTTC
CDR3 protein: CASSLGTGGPQETQYF

CDR3 length: 16
V gene: TRBV7-2
D gene: .
clone size: many
J gene: TRBJ1-4
CDR3 DNA: TGTGCCAGCAGCCCCCTCTACGCATCAACTAATGAAAAACTGTTTTTT
CDR3 protein: CASSPLYASTNEKLFF

CDR3 length: 13
V gene: TRBV7-2
D gene: .
clone size: .
J gene: TRBJ1-2
CDR3 DNA: TGTGCCAGCAGGCACACAAGATGGTCCGGCCACACCTTC
CDR3 protein: CASRHTRWSGHTF

CDR3 length: 15
V gene: TRBV9
D gene: .
clone size: .
J gene: TRBJ2-5
CDR3 DNA: TGTGCCGGCAGCCCCCGCTACGGGCTACAAGAGACCCAGTACTTC
CDR3 protein: CAGSPRYGLQETQYF

CDR3 length: 13
V gene: TRBV28
D gene: .
clone size: few
J gene: TRBJ1-2
CDR3 DNA: TGTGCCAGCAGTTCTCGGACACCCTATGGCTACACCTTC
CDR3 protein: CASSSRTPYGYTF

CDR3 length: 14
V gene: TRBV6-5
D gene: TRBD2
clone size: few
J gene: TRBJ2-5
CDR3 DNA: TGTGCCAGCAGTTACTCGCGGGGGCAAGAGACCCAGTACTTC
CDR3 protein: CASSYSRGQETQYF

CDR3 length: 12
V gene: TRBV7-9
D gene: .
clone size: many
J gene: TRBJ2-1
CDR3 DNA: TGTGCCAGCAGCGATCCTAGCCTCTGGCAGTTCTTC
CDR3 protein: CASSDPSLWQFF

CDR3 length: 13
V gene: TRBV28
D gene: .
clone size: many
J gene: TRBJ1-5
CDR3 DNA: TGTGCCAGCAATACGGATAGCAATCAGCCCCAGCATTTT
CDR3 protein: CASNTDSNQPQHF

CDR3 length: 17
V gene: TRBV7-2
D gene: TRBD2
clone size: .
J gene: TRBJ2-2
CDR3 DNA: TGTGCCAGCAGCTTAGTGGGCCTAGCGGGGGGTGCCGGGGAGCTGTTTTTT
CDR3 protein: CASSLVGLAGGAGELFF

CDR3 length: 19
V gene: TRBV4-2
D gene: .
clone size: .
J gene: TRBJ2-1
CDR3 DNA: TGTGCCAGCAGCCAAGGCCTGGTTAGCGTATTGAGCTCCTACAATGAGCAGTTCTTC
CDR3 protein: CASSQGLVSVLSSYNEQFF

CDR3 length: 15
V gene: TRBV5-1
D gene: TRBD2
clone size: few
J gene: TRBJ2-1
CDR3 DNA: TGCGCCAGCAGCAAAGGGACTAGCTCCTACAATGAGCAGTTCTTC
CDR3 protein: CASSKGTSSYNEQFF